This T cell receptor beta chain was documented in a study of T cells after yellow fever vaccination. About the research overall: Low-cell-number fractions were prepared with SMART-Seq v4 Ultra Low Input.

Each CDR3 protein gets one entry after TCRdb re-called the 5' RACE reads with MiXCR. The sample has around 68,000 distinct CDR3 sequences; 7.3% are singletons. This clonotype has ten or more counts. The germline gives CDR1 ENHRY, CDR2 SYGVKD. Trimming took off 0 bases at V and 4 bases at J, with 13 bases between the two ends. This CDR3 is 15 amino acids long. Here the sequenced sample was CD8+ T cells sorted from PBMCs, taken about 10 days after the first yellow fever vaccination. This clonotype originated in a man younger than 35 who received the YFV17D yellow fever vaccine. V usage is TRBV10-3 and J usage is TRBJ2-7, with a possible D match to TRBD2 (6 bases). The CDR3 nucleotides read TGTGCCATCAGTGAGTCACCCGGGGGAACATACGAGCAGTACTTC. Amino acid sequence: CAISESPGGTYEQYF.